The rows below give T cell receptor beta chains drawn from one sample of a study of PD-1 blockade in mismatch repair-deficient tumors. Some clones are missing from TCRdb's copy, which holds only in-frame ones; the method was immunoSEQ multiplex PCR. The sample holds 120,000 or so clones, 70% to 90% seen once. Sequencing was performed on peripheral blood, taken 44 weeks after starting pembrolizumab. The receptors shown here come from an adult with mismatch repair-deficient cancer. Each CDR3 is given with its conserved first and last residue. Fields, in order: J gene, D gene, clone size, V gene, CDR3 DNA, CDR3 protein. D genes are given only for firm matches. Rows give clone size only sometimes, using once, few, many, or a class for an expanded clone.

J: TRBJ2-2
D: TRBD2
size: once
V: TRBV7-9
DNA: TGTGCCAGCAGTTGGCGACTAGCAGAGAACACCGGGGAGCTGTTTTTT
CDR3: CASSWRLAENTGELFF

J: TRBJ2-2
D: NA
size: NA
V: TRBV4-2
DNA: TGTGCCAGCAGCCAAGAACAAGCAGGGCACGGCGGGGAGCTGTTTTTT
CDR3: CASSQEQAGHGGELFF

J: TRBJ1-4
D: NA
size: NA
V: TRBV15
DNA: TGTGCCACCAGCACCCTCGAGCCCACTAATGAAAAACTGTTTTTT
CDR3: CATSTLEPTNEKLFF

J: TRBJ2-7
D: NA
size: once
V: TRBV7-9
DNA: TGTGCCAGCAGCTTAGGTGGGAGTTGGTACGAGCAGTACTTC
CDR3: CASSLGGSWYEQYF

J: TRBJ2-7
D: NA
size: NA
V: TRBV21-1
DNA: TGTGCCAGCAGCAAGGGAGCCTATTATTACGAGCAGTACTTC
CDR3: CASSKGAYYYEQYF

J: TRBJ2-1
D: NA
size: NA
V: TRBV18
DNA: TGTGCCAGCTCACCAAAGAGCCATTCATACAATGAGCAGTTCTTC
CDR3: CASSPKSHSYNEQFF

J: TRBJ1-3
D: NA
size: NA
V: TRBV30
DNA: TGTGCCTGGAGGACAGACCGGGACAACTACTCTGGAAACACCATATATTTT
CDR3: CAWRTDRDNYSGNTIYF

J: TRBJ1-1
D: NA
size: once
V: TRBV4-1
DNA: TGCGCCAGCAGCCAAGTACGGGGTGGGGGCACTGAAGCTTTCTTT
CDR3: CASSQVRGGGTEAFF

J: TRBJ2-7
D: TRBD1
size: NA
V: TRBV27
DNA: TGTGCCAGCAGTTTAGGGGGACAGGGGCCACCCTACGAGCAGTACTTC
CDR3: CASSLGGQGPPYEQYF

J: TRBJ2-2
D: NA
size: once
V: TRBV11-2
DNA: TGTGCCAGCAGCCCCCGCGACAAGTGGGACACCGGGGAGCTGTTTTTT
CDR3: CASSPRDKWDTGELFF

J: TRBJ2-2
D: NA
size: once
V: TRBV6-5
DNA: TGTGCCAGCAGTTTTTCACTCCATTGGCCGAGCGGGGAGCTGTTTTTT
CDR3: CASSFSLHWPSGELFF

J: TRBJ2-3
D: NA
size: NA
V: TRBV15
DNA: TGTGCCACCACCGATGACAACCTTAGCACAGATACGCAGTATTTT
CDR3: CATTDDNLSTDTQYF

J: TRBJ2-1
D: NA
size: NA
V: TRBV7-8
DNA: TGTGCCAGCAGCTTACTTGGAGCAGAGGTCTCCTACAATGAGCAGTTCTTC
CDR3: CASSLLGAEVSYNEQFF

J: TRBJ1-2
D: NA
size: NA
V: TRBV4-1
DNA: TGCGCCAGCAGCCCCCCGGGAGGGGGGGCGCGATATGGCTACACCTTC
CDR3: CASSPPGGGARYGYTF

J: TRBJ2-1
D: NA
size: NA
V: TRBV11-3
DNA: TGTGCCAGCAGCCAGGGACGGAGTGGGCAGTTCTTC
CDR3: CASSQGRSGQFF

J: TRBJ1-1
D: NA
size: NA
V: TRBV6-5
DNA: TGTGCCAGCAGTTACGGCAGGGTGGCTGAAGCTTTCTTT
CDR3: CASSYGRVAEAFF

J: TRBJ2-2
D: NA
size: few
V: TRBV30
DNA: TGTGCCTGGAGTGTTAGGGTTTCCACCGGGGAGCTGTTTTTT
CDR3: CAWSVRVSTGELFF

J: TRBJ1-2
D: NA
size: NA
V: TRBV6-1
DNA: TGTGCCAGCAATCTGGGTTCTATATATGGCTACACCTTC
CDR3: CASNLGSIYGYTF

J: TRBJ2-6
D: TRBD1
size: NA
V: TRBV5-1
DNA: TGCGCCAGCAGCTTCGGAGGGACAGGGAACGGGGCCAACGTCCTGACTTTC
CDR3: CASSFGGTGNGANVLTF

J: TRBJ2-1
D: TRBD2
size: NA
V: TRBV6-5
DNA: TGTGCCAGCAGCCCGGGGCGGGAGGATTTAAATGAGCAGTTCTTC
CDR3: CASSPGREDLNEQFF

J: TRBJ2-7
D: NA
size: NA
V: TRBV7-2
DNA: TGTGCCAGCAGCTTCTGGCCCTACGAGCAGTACTTC
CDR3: CASSFWPYEQYF

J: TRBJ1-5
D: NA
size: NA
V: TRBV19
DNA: TGTGCCAGTAGAAACGGCGGGGGCTATAGCAATCAGCCCCAGCATTTT
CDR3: CASRNGGGYSNQPQHF

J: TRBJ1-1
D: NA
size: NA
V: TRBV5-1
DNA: TGCGCCAGCAGCTTGGACGGATTGAACACTGAAGCTTTCTTT
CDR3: CASSLDGLNTEAFF

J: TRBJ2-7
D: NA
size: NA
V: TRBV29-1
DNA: TGCAGCGTTGGGACAACCATCGAGCAGTACTTC
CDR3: CSVGTTIEQYF

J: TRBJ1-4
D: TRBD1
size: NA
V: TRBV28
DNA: TGTGCCAGCAGTGAGGGACAGGCCCTCCTTAATGAAAAACTGTTTTTT
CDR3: CASSEGQALLNEKLFF

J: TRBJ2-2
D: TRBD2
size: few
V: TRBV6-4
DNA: TGTGCCAGCAGTGACTCGGGACTAGCGGGAGCCGGGGAGCTGTTTTTT
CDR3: CASSDSGLAGAGELFF

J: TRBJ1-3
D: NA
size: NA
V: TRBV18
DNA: TGTGCCAGCTCGGCCGGGAGCTCTGGAAACACCATATATTTT
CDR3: CASSAGSSGNTIYF

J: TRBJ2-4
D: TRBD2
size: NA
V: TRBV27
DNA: TGTGCCAGCAGTCCAGATGGGACTAGCGGAAACATTCAGTACTTC
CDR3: CASSPDGTSGNIQYF

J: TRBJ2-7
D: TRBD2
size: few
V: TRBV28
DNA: TGTGCCAGCAGTTTACTAGTAGCGGGGATCTACGAGCAGTACTTC
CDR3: CASSLLVAGIYEQYF

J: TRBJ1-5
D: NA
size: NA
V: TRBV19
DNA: TGTGCCAGTAGTATTGAGGGGTTCCAGCATTTT
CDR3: CASSIEGFQHF

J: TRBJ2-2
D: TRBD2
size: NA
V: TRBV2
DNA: TGTGCCAGCACTAGCGGGCCCACCGGGGAGCTGTTTTTT
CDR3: CASTSGPTGELFF

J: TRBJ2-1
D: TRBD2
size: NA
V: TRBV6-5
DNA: TGTGCCAGCAGTTACTCGGCGGGAGGATCCTACAATGAGCAGTTCTTC
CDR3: CASSYSAGGSYNEQFF

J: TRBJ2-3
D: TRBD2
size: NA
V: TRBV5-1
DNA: TGCGCCAGCAGCCCGGGGACTAGCGGGAAAAGCACAGATACGCAGTATTTT
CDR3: CASSPGTSGKSTDTQYF

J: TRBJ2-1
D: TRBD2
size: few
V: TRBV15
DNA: TGTGCCACCAGCGCTCGCCTAGCGGGAGCTAGCGATGAGCAGTTCTTC
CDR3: CATSARLAGASDEQFF

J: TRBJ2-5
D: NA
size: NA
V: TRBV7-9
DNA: TGTGCCAGCAGCTTAGCGGGCGCTGGAAAAGAGACCCAGTACTTC
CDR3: CASSLAGAGKETQYF

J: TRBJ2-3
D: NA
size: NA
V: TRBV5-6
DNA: TGTGCCAGCAGCTTGGAGGGGAACATATACACAGATACGCAGTATTTT
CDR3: CASSLEGNIYTDTQYF

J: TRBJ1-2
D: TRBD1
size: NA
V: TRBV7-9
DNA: TGTGCCAGCAGCTCGGGGACAGGGAGAGGTGGAAGCTATGGCTACACCTTC
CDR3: CASSSGTGRGGSYGYTF

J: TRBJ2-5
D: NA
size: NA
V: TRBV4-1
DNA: TGCGCCAGCAGCCAAGGGGAATCGTTTGGCAGGCAAGAAGAGACCCAGTACTTC
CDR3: CASSQGESFGRQEETQYF

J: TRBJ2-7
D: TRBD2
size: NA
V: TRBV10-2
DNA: TGCGCCAGCAAAACTAGCGGGAGTTCCTACGAGCAGTACTTC
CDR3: CASKTSGSSYEQYF

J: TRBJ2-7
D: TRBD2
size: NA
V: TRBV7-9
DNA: TGTGCCAGCAGCTTAGAGGGACTAAGCTCCTACGAGCAGTACTTC
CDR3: CASSLEGLSSYEQYF